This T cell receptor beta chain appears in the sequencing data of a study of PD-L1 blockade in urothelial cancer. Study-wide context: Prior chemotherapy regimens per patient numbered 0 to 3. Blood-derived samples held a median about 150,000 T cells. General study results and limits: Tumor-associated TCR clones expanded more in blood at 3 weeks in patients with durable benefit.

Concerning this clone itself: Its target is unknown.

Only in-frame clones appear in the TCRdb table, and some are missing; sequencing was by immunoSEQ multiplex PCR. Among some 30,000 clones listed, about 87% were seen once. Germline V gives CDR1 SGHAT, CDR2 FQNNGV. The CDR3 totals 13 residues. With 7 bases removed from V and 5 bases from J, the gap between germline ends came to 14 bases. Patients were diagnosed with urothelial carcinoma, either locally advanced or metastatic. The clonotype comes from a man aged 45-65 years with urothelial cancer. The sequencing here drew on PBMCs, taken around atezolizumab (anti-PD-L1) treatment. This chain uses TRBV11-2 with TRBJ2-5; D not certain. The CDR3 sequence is CASTTTRRETQYF. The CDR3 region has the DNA TGTGCCAGCACCACAACCCGGCGGGAGACCCAGTACTTC.